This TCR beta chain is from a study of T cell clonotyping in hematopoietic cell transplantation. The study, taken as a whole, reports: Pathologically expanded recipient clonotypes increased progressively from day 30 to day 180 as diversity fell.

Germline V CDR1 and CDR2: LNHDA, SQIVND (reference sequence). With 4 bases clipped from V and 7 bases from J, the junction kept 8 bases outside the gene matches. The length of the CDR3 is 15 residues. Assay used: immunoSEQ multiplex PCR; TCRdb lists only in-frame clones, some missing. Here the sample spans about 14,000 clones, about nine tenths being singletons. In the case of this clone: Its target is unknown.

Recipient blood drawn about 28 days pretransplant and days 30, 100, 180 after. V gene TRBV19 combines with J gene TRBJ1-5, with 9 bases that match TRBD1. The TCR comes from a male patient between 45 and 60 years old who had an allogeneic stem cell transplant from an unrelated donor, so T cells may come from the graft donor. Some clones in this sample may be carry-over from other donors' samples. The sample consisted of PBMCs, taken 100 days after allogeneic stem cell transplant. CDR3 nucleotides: TGTGCCAGTAGTACGAGGGACAGGGATTACCAGCCCCAGCATTTT. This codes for CASSTRDRDYQPQHF.